This T cell receptor (beta chain) was sequenced in a study of identical twins. Unique molecular identifiers were in the cDNA, with template-switch universal primer binding. Via MiXCR, TCRdb re-called the 5' RACE reads, giving one row per CDR3 protein. The sample contains nearly 900,000 distinct CDR3 sequences, 10% to 15% of which appear only once. The same specimen was also included in a second study, on yellow fever vaccine responses in identical twins.

The clonotype comes from a woman under 30 in good health. Sequenced input: PBMCs.

The CDR3 DNA is TGTGCCAGCAACTCGTTCCGCGGGAGGCACACCGGGGAGCTGTTTTTT. This encodes CASNSFRGRHTGELFF. The chain links TRBV12-3 or TRBV12-4 to TRBJ2-2, with TRBD2 identical over 8 bases. With 7 bases clipped from V and 3 bases from J, the junction kept 10 bases outside the gene matches. The CDR3 has 16 amino acids.